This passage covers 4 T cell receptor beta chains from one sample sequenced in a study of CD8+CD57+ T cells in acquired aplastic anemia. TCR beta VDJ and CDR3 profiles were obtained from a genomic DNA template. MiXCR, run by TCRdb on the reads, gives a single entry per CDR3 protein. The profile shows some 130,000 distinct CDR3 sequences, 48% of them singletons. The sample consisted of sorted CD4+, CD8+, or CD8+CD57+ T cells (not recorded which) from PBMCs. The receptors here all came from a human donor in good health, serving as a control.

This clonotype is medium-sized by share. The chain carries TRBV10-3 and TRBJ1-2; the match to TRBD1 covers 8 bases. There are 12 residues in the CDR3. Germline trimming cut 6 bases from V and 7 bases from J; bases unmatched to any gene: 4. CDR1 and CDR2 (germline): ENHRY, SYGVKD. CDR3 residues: CAISSGGGGYTF. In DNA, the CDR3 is TGTGCCATCAGCTCAGGGGGCGGTGGCTACACCTTC.

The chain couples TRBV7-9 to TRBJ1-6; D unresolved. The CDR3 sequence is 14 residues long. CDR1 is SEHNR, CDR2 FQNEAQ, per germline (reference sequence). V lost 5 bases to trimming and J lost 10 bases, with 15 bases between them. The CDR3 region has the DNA TGTGCCAGCAGCCCTTCGACGTCGGGGTCACCCCTCCACTTT. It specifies CASSPSTSGSPLHF.

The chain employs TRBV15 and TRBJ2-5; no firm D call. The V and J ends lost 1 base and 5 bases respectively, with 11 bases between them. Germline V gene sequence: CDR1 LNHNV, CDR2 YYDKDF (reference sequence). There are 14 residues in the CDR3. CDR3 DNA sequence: TGTGCCACCAGCAGAGGCTTGGAAGCGGAGACCCAGTACTTC. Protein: CATSRGLEAETQYF.

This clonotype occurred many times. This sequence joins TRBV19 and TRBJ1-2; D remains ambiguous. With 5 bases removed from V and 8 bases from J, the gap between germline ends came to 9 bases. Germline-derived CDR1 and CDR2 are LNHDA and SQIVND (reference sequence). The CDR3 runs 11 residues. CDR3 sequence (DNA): TGTGCCAGTAGTCAAAGCTTGGGCTACACCTTC. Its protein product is CASSQSLGYTF.